The rows below give T cell receptor beta chains drawn from one sample of a study of blood T cell repertoires in COVID-19. Using immunoSEQ multiplex PCR, the repertoire was profiled, and TCRdb retains in-frame clones only, with some absent. The profile shows over 150,000 clones, around 84% of them singletons. Input material: PBMCs or T cells enriched from blood (not recorded which). The receptors derive from a woman aged 25 to 39 who had recovered from COVID-19. Each CDR3 is given with its conserved first and last residue.

V gene	J gene	CDR3 protein
TRBV7-2	TRBJ2-2	CASSFHASGNTGELFF
TRBV29-1	TRBJ1-2	CSAEAGKGYTF
TRBV28	TRBJ1-2	CASSPSPNYGYTF
TRBV7-9	TRBJ2-1	CAKTESAHNEQFF
TRBV29-1	TRBJ1-2	CSVEGQLTNYGYTF
TRBV12-5	TRBJ1-1	CASGSLTGGNYEAFF
TRBV10-3	TRBJ2-1	CAISSSGSRGEQFF
TRBV5-4	TRBJ2-2	CASSVDRDDTGELFF
TRBV13	TRBJ1-4	CASSVHGSGKLFF
TRBV19	TRBJ1-6	CASSITDYRVPDSPLHF
TRBV28	TRBJ1-5	CASSFPRQGHQPQHF
TRBV7-6	TRBJ1-1	CASSLARGGNTEAFF
TRBV7-2	TRBJ1-4	CASSLRNEKLFF
TRBV7-8	TRBJ1-1	CASSPARGENTEAFF
TRBV5-8	TRBJ2-1	CASSRDRVGEQFF
TRBV30	TRBJ1-6	CAWSVIGGQGGSPLHF